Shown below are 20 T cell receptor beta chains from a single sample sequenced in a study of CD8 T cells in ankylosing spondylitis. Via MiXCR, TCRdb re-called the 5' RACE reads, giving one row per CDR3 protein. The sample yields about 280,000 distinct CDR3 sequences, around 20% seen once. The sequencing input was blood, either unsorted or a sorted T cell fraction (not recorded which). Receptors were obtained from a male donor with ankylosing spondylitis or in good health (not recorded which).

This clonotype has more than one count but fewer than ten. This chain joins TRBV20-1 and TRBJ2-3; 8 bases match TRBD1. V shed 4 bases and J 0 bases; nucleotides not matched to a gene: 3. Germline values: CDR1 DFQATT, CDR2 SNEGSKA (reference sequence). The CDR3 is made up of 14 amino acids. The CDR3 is CSATGTGSTDTQYF. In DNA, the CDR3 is TGCAGTGCTACCGGGACAGGCAGCACAGATACGCAGTATTTT.

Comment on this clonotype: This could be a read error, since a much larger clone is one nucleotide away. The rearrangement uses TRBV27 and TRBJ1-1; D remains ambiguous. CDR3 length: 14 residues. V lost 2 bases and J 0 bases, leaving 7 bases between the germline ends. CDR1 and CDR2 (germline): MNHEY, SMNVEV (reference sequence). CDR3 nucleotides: TGTGCCAGCAGTTTAGGGCGGGTGAACACTGAAGCTTTCTTT. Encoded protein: CASSLGRVNTEAFF.

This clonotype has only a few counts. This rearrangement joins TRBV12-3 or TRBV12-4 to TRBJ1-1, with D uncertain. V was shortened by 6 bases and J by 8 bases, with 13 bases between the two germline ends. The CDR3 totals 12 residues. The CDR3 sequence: CASSPTVHEAFF. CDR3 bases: TGTGCCAGCAGCCCTACGGTTCACGAAGCTTTCTTT.

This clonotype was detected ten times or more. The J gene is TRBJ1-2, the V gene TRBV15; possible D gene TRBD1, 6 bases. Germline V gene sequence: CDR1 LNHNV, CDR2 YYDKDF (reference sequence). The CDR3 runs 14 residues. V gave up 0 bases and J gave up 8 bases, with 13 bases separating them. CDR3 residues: CATSREQGIGGYTF. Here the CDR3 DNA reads TGTGCCACCAGCAGAGAACAGGGAATTGGAGGCTACACCTTC.

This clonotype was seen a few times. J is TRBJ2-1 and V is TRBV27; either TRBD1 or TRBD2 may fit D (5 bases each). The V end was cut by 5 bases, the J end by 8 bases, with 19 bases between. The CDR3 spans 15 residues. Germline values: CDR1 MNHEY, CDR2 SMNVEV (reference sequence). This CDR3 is CASSRPGPYNHEQFF. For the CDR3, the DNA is TGTGCCAGCAGTCGACCGGGACCGTACAACCATGAGCAGTTCTTC.

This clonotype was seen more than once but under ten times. CDR3 sequence (DNA): TGCAGTGCTAGGGCTAGCCCGGGAGGGAATCGAGCAGATACGCAGTATTTT. This codes for CSARASPGGNRADTQYF. The chain is built from TRBV20-1 and TRBJ2-3; TRBD2 matches at 8 bases. The trim removed 3 bases at V and 4 bases at J, leaving 15 bases unmatched. In germline, CDR1 is DFQATT, CDR2 SNEGSKA (reference sequence). The CDR3 extends over 17 amino acids.

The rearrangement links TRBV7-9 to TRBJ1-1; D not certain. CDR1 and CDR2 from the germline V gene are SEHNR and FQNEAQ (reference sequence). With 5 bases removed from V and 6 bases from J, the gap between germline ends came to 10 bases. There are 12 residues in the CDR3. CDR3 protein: CASSPGVAEAFF. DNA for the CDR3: TGTGCCAGCAGCCCAGGTGTCGCTGAAGCTTTCTTT.

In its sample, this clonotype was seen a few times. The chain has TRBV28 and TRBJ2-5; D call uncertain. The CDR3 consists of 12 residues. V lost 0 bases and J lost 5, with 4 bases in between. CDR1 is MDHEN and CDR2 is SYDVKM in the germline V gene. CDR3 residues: CASSLWKETQYF. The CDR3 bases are TGTGCCAGCAGTTTATGGAAGGAGACCCAGTACTTC.

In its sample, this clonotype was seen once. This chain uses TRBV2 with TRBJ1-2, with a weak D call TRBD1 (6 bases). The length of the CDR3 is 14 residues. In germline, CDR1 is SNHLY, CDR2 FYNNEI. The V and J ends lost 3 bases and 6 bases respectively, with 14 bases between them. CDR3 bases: TGTGCCAGCAGTGACCTATCCGGGGGCGATGGCTACACCTTC. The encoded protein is CASSDLSGGDGYTF.

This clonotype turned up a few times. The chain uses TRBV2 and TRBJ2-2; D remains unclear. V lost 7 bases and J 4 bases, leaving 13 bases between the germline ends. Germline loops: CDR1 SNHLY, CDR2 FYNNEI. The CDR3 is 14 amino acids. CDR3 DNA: TGTGCCAGCACTGAGCTTAGTGTCACCGGGGAGCTGTTTTTT. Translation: CASTELSVTGELFF.

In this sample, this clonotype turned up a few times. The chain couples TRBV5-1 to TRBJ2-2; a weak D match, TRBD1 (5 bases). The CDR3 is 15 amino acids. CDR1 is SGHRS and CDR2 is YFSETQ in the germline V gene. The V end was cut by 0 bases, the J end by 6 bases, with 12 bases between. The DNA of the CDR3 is TGCGCCAGCAGCTTGGTTTCAGGGAAACCCGGGGAGCTGTTTTTT. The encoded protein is CASSLVSGKPGELFF. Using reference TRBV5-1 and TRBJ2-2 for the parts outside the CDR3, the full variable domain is KAGVTQTPRYLIKTRGQQVTLSCSPISGHRSVSWYQQTPGQGLQFLFEYFSETQRNKGNFPGRFSGRQFSNSRSEMNVSTLELGDSALYLCASSLVSGKPGELFFGEGSRLTVL.

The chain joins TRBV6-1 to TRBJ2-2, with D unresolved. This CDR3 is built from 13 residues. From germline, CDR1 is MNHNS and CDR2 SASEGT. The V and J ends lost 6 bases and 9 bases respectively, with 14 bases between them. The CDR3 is CASRKAGRWELFF. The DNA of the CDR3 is TGTGCCAGCAGGAAGGCAGGCCGATGGGAGCTGTTTTTT.

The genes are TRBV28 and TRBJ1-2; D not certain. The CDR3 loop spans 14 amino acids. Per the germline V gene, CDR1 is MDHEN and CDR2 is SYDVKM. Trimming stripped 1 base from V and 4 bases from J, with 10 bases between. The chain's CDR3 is CASSLYKGSYGYTF. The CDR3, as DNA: TGTGCCAGCAGTTTATATAAGGGCTCCTATGGCTACACCTTC.

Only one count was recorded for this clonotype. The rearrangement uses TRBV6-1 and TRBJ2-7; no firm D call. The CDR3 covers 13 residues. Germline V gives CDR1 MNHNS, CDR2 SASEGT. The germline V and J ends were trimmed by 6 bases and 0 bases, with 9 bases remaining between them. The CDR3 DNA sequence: TGTGCCAGCAGAGTCGCTAGCTCCTACGAGCAGTACGTC. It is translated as CASRVASSYEQYV.

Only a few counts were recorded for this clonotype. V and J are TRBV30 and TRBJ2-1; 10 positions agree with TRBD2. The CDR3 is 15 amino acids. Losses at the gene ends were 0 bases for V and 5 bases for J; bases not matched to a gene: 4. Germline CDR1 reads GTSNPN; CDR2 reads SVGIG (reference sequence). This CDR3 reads CAWSVYTSGDNEQFF. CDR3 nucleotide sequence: TGTGCCTGGAGTGTATACACTAGCGGGGACAATGAGCAGTTCTTC. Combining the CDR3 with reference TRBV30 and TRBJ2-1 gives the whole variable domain SQTIHQWPATLVQPVGSPLSLECTVEGTSNPNLYWYRQAAGRGLQLLFYSVGIGQISSEVPQNLSASRPQDRQFILSSKKLLLSDSGFYLCAWSVYTSGDNEQFFGPGTRLTVL.

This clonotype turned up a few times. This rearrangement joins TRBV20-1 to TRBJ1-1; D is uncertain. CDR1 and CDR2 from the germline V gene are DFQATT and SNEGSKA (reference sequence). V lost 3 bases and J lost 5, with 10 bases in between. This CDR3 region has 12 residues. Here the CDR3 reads CSASGRRTEAFF. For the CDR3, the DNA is TGCAGTGCTAGTGGGCGGCGGACTGAAGCTTTCTTT.

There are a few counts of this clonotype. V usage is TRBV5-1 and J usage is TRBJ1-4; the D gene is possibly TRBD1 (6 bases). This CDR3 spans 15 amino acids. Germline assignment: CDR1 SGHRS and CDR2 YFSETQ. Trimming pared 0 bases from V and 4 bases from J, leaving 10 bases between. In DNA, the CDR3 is TGCGCCAGCAGCTTGGGAGGACAGCTTAATGAAAAACTGTTTTTT. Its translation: CASSLGGQLNEKLFF. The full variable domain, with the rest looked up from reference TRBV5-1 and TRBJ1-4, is KAGVTQTPRYLIKTRGQQVTLSCSPISGHRSVSWYQQTPGQGLQFLFEYFSETQRNKGNFPGRFSGRQFSNSRSEMNVSTLELGDSALYLCASSLGGQLNEKLFFGSGTQLSVL.

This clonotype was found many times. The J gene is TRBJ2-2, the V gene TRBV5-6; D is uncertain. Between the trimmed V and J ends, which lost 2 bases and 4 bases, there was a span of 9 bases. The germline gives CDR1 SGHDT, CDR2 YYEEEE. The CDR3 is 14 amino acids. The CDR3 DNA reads TGTGCCAGCAGCTTTCAATCGGTCACCGGGGAGCTGTTTTTT. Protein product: CASSFQSVTGELFF.

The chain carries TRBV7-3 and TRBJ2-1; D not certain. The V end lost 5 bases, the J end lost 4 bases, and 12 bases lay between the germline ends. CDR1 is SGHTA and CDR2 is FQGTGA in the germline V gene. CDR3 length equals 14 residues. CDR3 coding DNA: TGTGCCAGCAGCCCCGGCCCAACTTACAATGAGCAGTTCTTC. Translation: CASSPGPTYNEQFF.

DNA of the CDR3: TGTGCCAGCAGTGGGACAAAGTACCAAGAGACCCAGTACTTC. Protein sequence: CASSGTKYQETQYF. V is TRBV25-1 and J is TRBJ2-5, with a tentative D call TRBD1 (5 bases). The CDR3 is 14 amino acids. V was pared by 4 bases and J by 0 bases, with 9 bases between. Germline-derived CDR1 and CDR2 are MGHDK and SYGVNS.